Presented here are 4 T cell receptor beta chains from one specimen sequenced in a study of read filtering for tumor transcriptome and immune sequencing. Molecular barcoded adaptors covering alpha/delta and beta/gamma chains were used on roughly 370 ng RNA. TCRdb ran MiXCR on the reads and lists one entry per CDR3 protein. The table lists approximately 24,000 distinct CDR3 sequences, 22% of them singletons, with about 51% in the top ten. The sequenced sample was a population of CD138-negative cells sorted from bone marrow. Source of these receptors: a donor at least 40 years old with multiple myeloma.

Ten or more counts support this clonotype. CDR3 DNA: TGCGCCAGCAGCCCCGATCAGACCAACTATGGCTACACCTTC. As protein: CASSPDQTNYGYTF. The J gene is TRBJ1-2, the V gene TRBV4-1; D is unresolved. The CDR3 is 14 residues long. The V end lost 4 bases, the J end lost 2 bases, and 11 bases lay between the germline ends. Germline CDR1 reads MGHRA; CDR2 reads YSYEKL.

This clonotype has at least ten counts. The chain is built from TRBV20-1 and TRBJ2-1; TRBD2 matches at 12 bases. Germline values: CDR1 DFQATT, CDR2 SNEGSKA (reference sequence). This CDR3 has 15 amino acids. V gave up 3 bases and J gave up 6 bases; unmatched junction bases: 6. The DNA of the CDR3 is TGCAGTGCTAGTCTAGCGGGGGGGCAAGGCAATGAGCAGTTCTTC. Encoded protein: CSASLAGGQGNEQFF.

The genes are TRBV4-1 and TRBJ2-3, with D maybe TRBD2 (6 bases). V lost 1 base and J lost 6, with 14 bases in between. Germline CDR1 MGHRA, CDR2 YSYEKL. The CDR3 totals 15 residues. In nucleotides, the CDR3 is TGCGCCAGCAGCCAAGCCCCGACTAGTTTGGATACGCAGTATTTT. Translated, it gives CASSQAPTSLDTQYF.

In its sample, this clonotype was seen many times. The J gene is TRBJ2-1, the V gene TRBV5-6; D may be TRBD1 (6 bases). V was shortened by 1 base and J by 12 bases, with 17 bases between the two germline ends. The CDR3 is made up of 14 amino acids. Germline V CDR1 and CDR2: SGHDT, YYEEEE. CDR3 protein: CASSLYAGESPQFF. The DNA of the CDR3 is TGTGCCAGCAGCTTGTATGCAGGGGAGTCGCCGCAGTTCTTC.